This is a list of T cell receptor beta chains from one sample in a study of sequential checkpoint blockade in melanoma. The protocol was immunoSEQ multiplex PCR, while the TCRdb copy is restricted to in-frame clones and leaves out a portion. The table lists 30,000 to 40,000 clones, about four fifths of them singletons. The sample here was CD8+ T cells sorted from blood (inferred from file names), taken from a patient given nivolumab and ipilimumab in sequence. Receptor source: a human donor with melanoma. Each CDR3 is given with its conserved first and last residue. The D gene is left open where the match is weak. Clone size appears in some rows only: once, few, many, or a class for an expanded clone.

TRBJ1-2 | TRBV6-1 | NA | NA | TGTGCCAGCAGTGAAGATCGGGGGGGGATTAACTATGGCTACACCTTC | CASSEDRGGINYGYTF
TRBJ2-5 | TRBV10-3 | NA | TRBD1 | TGTGCCATCAGTGAAGGACAGGGGGCAGAGACCCCGTACTTC | CAISEGQGAETPYF
TRBJ2-3 | TRBV7-9 | NA | TRBD2 | TGTGCCAGCAGCAGCACTAGCGGGGGGAGCACAGATACGCAGTATTTT | CASSSTSGGSTDTQYF
TRBJ2-1 | TRBV5-1 | NA | TRBD2 | TGCGCCAGCAGCTCCGGGGGGACTAGCGGGAGGGGCAATGAGCAGTTCTTC | CASSSGGTSGRGNEQFF
TRBJ1-4 | TRBV5-1 | NA | TRBD1 | TGCGCCAGCAGCTGGACAGGGGTCCAATATCAGGAACTGTTTTTT | CASSWTGVQYQELFF
TRBJ2-7 | TRBV27 | few | NA | TGTGCCAGCAGCTTAGTAGGGGCCCCTTTGGACGAGCAGTACTTC | CASSLVGAPLDEQYF
TRBJ2-3 | TRBV6-5 | NA | TRBD2 | TGTGCCAGCAGCCTAACTAGCGGGAGGGCAGATACGCAGTATTTT | CASSLTSGRADTQYF
TRBJ2-7 | TRBV27 | NA | TRBD1 | TGTGCCAGCAGGGTGACAGGGGGCTACGAGCAGTACTTC | CASRVTGGYEQYF
TRBJ2-7 | TRBV5-6 | NA | NA | TGTGCCAGCACCTTAGGACAGAACTACTACGAGCAGTACTTC | CASTLGQNYYEQYF
TRBJ2-3 | TRBV10-1 | NA | NA | TGCGCCAGCAGTGGGAGACTAGTCCCAGATACGCAGTATTTT | CASSGRLVPDTQYF
TRBJ1-1 | TRBV5-1 | once | TRBD1 | TGCGCCAGCAGCTTGGGGGACAGGGGATCCCCACCCGGGAACACTGAAGCTTTCTTT | CASSLGDRGSPPGNTEAFF
TRBJ1-1 | TRBV18 | NA | TRBD1 | TGTGCCAGCTCACACACCCCGGGACAGCTAGCGAACACTGAAGCTTTCTTT | CASSHTPGQLANTEAFF
TRBJ1-2 | TRBV19 | NA | NA | TGTGCCAGTACCGGGACATACGACTATGGCTACACCTTC | CASTGTYDYGYTF
TRBJ2-3 | TRBV7-3 | few | TRBD1 | TGTGCCAGCAGCTTGACAGGGGGTTCCACAGATACGCAGTATTTT | CASSLTGGSTDTQYF
TRBJ1-2 | TRBV2 | NA | NA | TGTGCCAGCAGTGAAGCAGGAGGGGCATACGGCTACACCTTC | CASSEAGGAYGYTF
TRBJ2-7 | TRBV5-1 | NA | TRBD1 | TGCGCCAGCAGCTTGGGGGGACAGGCACACTACGAGCAGTACTTC | CASSLGGQAHYEQYF
TRBJ2-5 | TRBV4-1 | NA | TRBD2 | TGCGCCAGCAGCCAGATACTAGCGGGAGAGCAGTACTTC | CASSQILAGEQYF
TRBJ2-7 | TRBV27 | NA | NA | TGTGCCAGCAGAGCGGGACAAGCCTACGAGCAGTACTTC | CASRAGQAYEQYF
TRBJ2-5 | TRBV9 | NA | TRBD2 | TGTGCCAGCAGCGTAGCGGGAGGCGAGACCCAGTACTTC | CASSVAGGETQYF
TRBJ2-7 | TRBV5-6 | once | TRBD1 | TGTGCCAGCAGCTTGTACAGGGGGTACGAGCAGTACTTC | CASSLYRGYEQYF
TRBJ1-6 | TRBV28 | NA | NA | TGTGCCAGCCGAATAAGCGGGGGCGGGTCTTATAATTCACCCCTCCACTTT | CASRISGGGSYNSPLHF
TRBJ1-6 | TRBV28 | NA | TRBD1 | TGTGCCAGCAGTTTGACAGGGGCGCTCCCTTCACCCCTCCACTTT | CASSLTGALPSPLHF
TRBJ2-3 | TRBV6-5 | NA | NA | TGTGCCAGCAGTTACTCGGACAGGGACTACGGTACGCAGTATTTT | CASSYSDRDYGTQYF
TRBJ1-2 | TRBV2 | NA | TRBD1 | TGTGCCAGCAGTGAACCGACAGGGGCTCCCTATGGCTACACCTTC | CASSEPTGAPYGYTF
TRBJ1-1 | TRBV9 | NA | TRBD1 | TGTGCCAGCAGCGGGCCGGGACAGGGGCCGAACACTGAAGCTTTCTTT | CASSGPGQGPNTEAFF
TRBJ1-1 | TRBV13 | NA | NA | TGTGCCAGCAGCCCGGAGGGGCTAGGGTACACTGAAGCTTTCTTT | CASSPEGLGYTEAFF
TRBJ2-1 | TRBV4-1 | NA | NA | TGCGCCAGCAGCCAAGCGGGTGAGCAGTTCTTC | CASSQAGEQFF
TRBJ2-5 | TRBV28 | NA | NA | TGTGCCAGCAGTTTAGTCGGCCCGCGGGAGACCCAGTACTTC | CASSLVGPRETQYF
TRBJ1-1 | TRBV9 | NA | NA | TGTGCCAGCAGCGTACCGGAAGCAGGGATCCCGGGGAACACTGAAGCTTTCTTT | CASSVPEAGIPGNTEAFF
TRBJ2-5 | TRBV7-8 | once | NA | TGTGCCAGCAGCTTATTCAGTAGCCCGGTGGGCCAAGAGACCCAGTACTTC | CASSLFSSPVGQETQYF
TRBJ2-3 | TRBV5-1 | NA | NA | TGCGCCAGCAGCTTTTCATCGGGCACAGATACGCAGTATTTT | CASSFSSGTDTQYF
TRBJ2-7 | TRBV11-1 | NA | TRBD1 | TGTGCCAGCAGTTGGGACAGTTCCTACGAGCAGTACTTC | CASSWDSSYEQYF
TRBJ2-1 | TRBV2 | NA | TRBD1 | TGTGCCAGCAGTGATGGGACAGGGATCGGTGAGCAGTTCTTC | CASSDGTGIGEQFF
TRBJ1-4 | TRBV5-1 | NA | TRBD1 | TGCGCCAGCAGCGTCGGACAGGGGGGTAATGAAAAACTGTTTTTT | CASSVGQGGNEKLFF
TRBJ2-7 | TRBV29-1 | NA | NA | TGCAGCGTCACCCTGGACATCTCCTACGAGCAGTACTTC | CSVTLDISYEQYF
TRBJ1-3 | TRBV27 | NA | NA | TGTGCCAGCAGTTTGTCGAGCTCTGGAAACACCATATATTTT | CASSLSSSGNTIYF
TRBJ2-1 | TRBV5-1 | NA | NA | TGCGCCAGCAGCTTGGGACCGGGAGTCGATGAGCAGTTCTTC | CASSLGPGVDEQFF
TRBJ2-5 | TRBV9 | NA | TRBD2 | TGTGCCAGCAGCGTAGCTAGGGCGGGAGGAGAGACCCAGTACTTC | CASSVARAGGETQYF
TRBJ2-1 | TRBV28 | NA | TRBD2 | TGTGCCAGCAGTTGGATAAGCGGGGGGTCCTACAATGAGCAGTTCTTC | CASSWISGGSYNEQFF
TRBJ2-7 | TRBV5-1 | few | NA | TGCGCCAGCAGCGTGGAACAGGGCCTGGTCTACGAGCAGTACTTC | CASSVEQGLVYEQYF
TRBJ2-3 | TRBV4-1 | NA | NA | TGCGCCAGCAGCCAAGTTCGGACTTTCGGGCAGTATTTT | CASSQVRTFGQYF
TRBJ2-7 | TRBV29-1 | NA | TRBD1 | TGCAGCGTTGTTGCAGGGGGAAGGGACAAGCAGTACTTC | CSVVAGGRDKQYF